The 26 T cell receptor beta chains below come from one sample, sequenced in a study of T cell responses to AZD1222 COVID-19 vaccine. Profiled with immunoSEQ multiplex PCR; TCRdb holds only in-frame clones, not every one. The table lists 170,000 or so clones, about nine tenths of them singletons. The source was peripheral blood, collected on day 0 of AZD1222 vaccination. These receptors came from an adult in good health.

The genes are TRBV19 and TRBJ2-7, with TRBD1 as a possible D gene (5 bases). CDR1 and CDR2 from the germline V gene are LNHDA and SQIVND (reference sequence). This CDR3 has 14 residues. The V end was cut by 4 bases, the J end by 0 bases, with 10 bases between. The CDR3 is CASSKLGDSYEQYF. CDR3 nucleotide sequence: TGTGCCAGTAGTAAGCTAGGGGACTCCTACGAGCAGTACTTC. The entire variable domain, with the rest obtained from reference TRBV19 and TRBJ2-7, is as follows: DGGITQSPKYLFRKEGQNVTLSCEQNLNHDAMYWYRQDPGQGLRLIYYSQIVNDFQKGDIAEGYSVSREKKESFPLTVTSAQKNPTAFYLCASSKLGDSYEQYFGPGTRLTVT.

The chain joins TRBV3-1 (or the pseudogene TRBV3-2) to TRBJ1-2, with TRBD1 matching 8 bases. Germline V gene lookup returns CDR1 LGHDT and CDR2 YNNKEL (reference sequence). The CDR3 is 12 residues long. V lost 5 bases and J lost 7; bases outside the gene matches: 3. The DNA of the CDR3 is TGTGCCAGCAGCTACGACAGGGGTGGCTACACCTTC. As protein: CASSYDRGGYTF.

The chain combines TRBV4-2 with TRBJ1-6; 7 positions agree with TRBD1. The trim removed 6 bases at V and 5 bases at J, leaving 7 bases unmatched. CDR3 size: 15 residues. Germline V lookup: CDR1 LGHNA, CDR2 YNFKEQ. This CDR3 is CASRQIQGNNSPLHF. In nucleotides, the CDR3 is TGTGCCAGCAGGCAAATACAGGGGAATAATTCACCCCTCCACTTT.

V usage is TRBV4-2 and J usage is TRBJ2-7, with 12 positions matching TRBD2. V was pared by 0 bases and J by 4 bases, with 1 base of the junction left unmatched. The CDR3 runs to 15 residues. Per the germline V gene, CDR1 is LGHNA and CDR2 is YNFKEQ. DNA for the CDR3: TGTGCCAGCAGCCAAGAACTAGCGGGGGGATACGAGCAGTACTTC. Translation gives CASSQELAGGYEQYF.

This chain connects TRBV5-4 to TRBJ1-2; TRBD1 agrees at 10 bases. There are 14 residues in the CDR3. The ends lost 4 bases at V and 8 bases at J; junction bases unmatched: 8. CDR1 and CDR2 (germline): SGHNT, YYREEE (reference sequence). Here the CDR3 reads CASSLDRGRSGYTF. Written as DNA, the CDR3 is TGTGCCAGCAGCCTTGACAGGGGGCGAAGCGGCTACACCTTC.

The chain carries TRBV7-3 and TRBJ2-7, with TRBD1 matching 7 bases. CDR3 size: 15 residues. Per the germline V gene, CDR1 is SGHTA and CDR2 is FQGTGA. J lost 6 bases, V lost 2 bases, and 10 bases had no gene match. CDR3 bases: TGTGCCAGCAGCTTACAATCCATCGACAGGGCCGAGCAGTACTTC. Protein sequence: CASSLQSIDRAEQYF.

This chain links TRBV27 with TRBJ2-1; 7 bases align to TRBD2. Germline values: CDR1 MNHEY, CDR2 SMNVEV (reference sequence). V dropped 6 bases and J dropped 2; count of bases not matched to a gene: 7. This CDR3 is 15 amino acids long. The chain's CDR3 is CASSLSGVAYNEQFF. CDR3 bases: TGTGCCAGCAGCCTCAGCGGGGTGGCCTACAATGAGCAGTTCTTC.

The V and J genes are TRBV6-2 or TRBV6-3 and TRBJ2-7; TRBD2 is a possible D gene (5 bases). Deletions cut 4 bases from V and 3 bases from J, with 19 bases between. CDR1 and CDR2 (germline): MNHEY, SVGEGT. The CDR3 covers 16 residues. CDR3 amino acids: CASSLGGAASLYEQYF. The CDR3 nucleotides are TGTGCCAGCAGTTTAGGAGGAGCAGCGTCCCTCTACGAGCAGTACTTC.

The chain carries TRBV5-1 and TRBJ1-1; TRBD1 might be the D (5 bases). The CDR3 spans 15 residues. CDR1 SGHRS and CDR2 YFSETQ come from the germline V gene. V shed 4 bases and J shed 4 bases, with 17 bases lying between them. CDR3 region: CASSAAQGYSTEAFF. As DNA, the CDR3 is TGCGCCAGCAGCGCCGCTCAGGGTTATAGCACTGAAGCTTTCTTT.

CDR3 coding DNA: TGCGCCAGCAGCGTCGGGACGCAGGGTGGAAACACCATATATTTT. This encodes CASSVGTQGGNTIYF. The chain links TRBV5-1 to TRBJ1-3; weak D call: TRBD1 (5 bases). Trimming took 4 bases from V and 3 from J, leaving 14 bases between them. CDR1 SGHRS and CDR2 YFSETQ come from the germline V gene. The CDR3 is 15 residues long.

The chain combines TRBV6-5 with TRBJ1-6, with no clear D. CDR3 length: 14 amino acids. The germline CDR1 and CDR2 sequences are MNHEY and SVGAGI. V was trimmed by 4 bases and J by 4 bases, leaving 8 bases between them. CDR3 in DNA: TGTGCCAGCAGTTCTCCCGGTTATAATTCACCCCTCCACTTT. Its protein product is CASSSPGYNSPLHF.

The gene calls are TRBV4-3 and TRBJ1-2, with D possibly being TRBD1 (6 bases). The germline gives CDR1 LGHNA, CDR2 YSLEER. Trimming pared 3 bases from V and 8 bases from J, leaving 13 bases between. The CDR3 spans 13 residues. The DNA of the CDR3 is TGCGCCAGCAGCCAGGGAACAGGGCTCGGCTACACCTTC. This codes for CASSQGTGLGYTF.

The V gene is TRBV5-4, the J gene TRBJ1-2; 8 bases are shared with TRBD1. This CDR3 region has 14 residues. J lost 8 bases, V lost 4 bases, and 10 bases had no gene match. CDR1 and CDR2 (germline): SGHNT, YYREEE (reference sequence). Written as DNA, the CDR3 is TGTGCCAGCAGCCTCCATCAGGGGGCGGACGGCTACACCTTC. Translated, it gives CASSLHQGADGYTF.

The V call is TRBV14, the J call TRBJ1-2; possibly TRBD1 for D (5 bases). CDR3 length: 15 residues. The germline V gene has CDR1 SGHDN and CDR2 FVKESK. Trimming took 4 bases from V and 2 from J, leaving 14 bases between them. CDR3 sequence: CASSRGGVSNYGYTF. The CDR3 DNA reads as TGTGCCAGCAGCCGGGGAGGGGTGAGCAACTATGGCTACACCTTC.

The J gene is TRBJ1-5, the V gene TRBV1. TRBV1 constitutes a pseudogene. The CDR3 length is 15 residues. The DNA of the CDR3 is TGCACCAGCAGCCAAGAAAGCGTAAGGGAACAGCCCCAGCATTTT. It specifies CTSSQESVREQPQHF.

The chain combines TRBV7-9 with TRBJ1-2, with no clear D. From germline, CDR1 is SEHNR and CDR2 FQNEAQ (reference sequence). V lost 5 bases, J lost 4 bases, and 23 bases lay in between. The CDR3 is 17 residues long. CDR3 sequence: CASSPQDWALPFYGYTF. The CDR3 region has the DNA TGTGCCAGCAGCCCCCAGGACTGGGCCCTCCCCTTCTATGGCTACACCTTC.

The chain recombines TRBV3-1 (or the pseudogene TRBV3-2) with TRBJ2-1, with a weak D call TRBD2 (5 bases). Trimming shortened V by 0 bases and J by 8 bases, and 8 bases separated the two germline ends. This CDR3 is built from 13 residues. Looked up from germline, CDR1 is LGHDT and CDR2 is YNNKEL (reference sequence). The CDR3 DNA is TGTGCCAGCAGCCAAGATGGGAGTTATGAGCAGTTCTTC. The encoded protein is CASSQDGSYEQFF.

This chain links TRBV5-1 with TRBJ1-6; no clear D gene. The CDR3 consists of 13 residues. V shed 4 bases and J shed 8 bases, with 10 bases lying between them. Germline V gene sequence: CDR1 SGHRS, CDR2 YFSETQ. The CDR3 coding sequence is TGCGCCAGCAGCCTAGATACAGATTCACCCCTCCACTTT. Its protein product is CASSLDTDSPLHF.

This chain joins TRBV19 and TRBJ2-7; D is unresolved. There are 17 residues in the CDR3. Between the trimmed V and J ends, which lost 10 bases and 5 bases, there was a span of 30 bases. CDR1 and CDR2 (germline): LNHDA, SQIVND (reference sequence). In nucleotides, the CDR3 is TGTGCCACGTCCCCACCCTCGTCGCGTGCGTCGGCCCACGAGCAGTACTTC. It encodes CATSPPSSRASAHEQYF.

This sequence joins TRBV5-1 and TRBJ1-1; 7 bases are shared with TRBD1. V lost 7 bases to trimming and J lost 5 bases; unmatched junction nucleotides: 11. The germline gives CDR1 SGHRS, CDR2 YFSETQ. This CDR3 spans 14 amino acids. CDR3 sequence (DNA): TGCGCCAGCGGGAACAGGGGCGTACTTACTGAAGCTTTCTTT. Its protein is CASGNRGVLTEAFF.

The gene calls are TRBV5-1 and TRBJ2-3; TRBD2 agrees at 10 bases. Germline loops: CDR1 SGHRS, CDR2 YFSETQ. The length of the CDR3 is 17 residues. The J segment lost 4 bases and the V segment lost 0 bases, leaving 8 bases of the junction unmatched. The CDR3: CASSLALSSGGSDTQYF. CDR3 nucleotides: TGCGCCAGCAGCTTGGCCTTGTCTAGCGGGGGTTCAGATACGCAGTATTTT.

The rearrangement joins TRBV12-3 or TRBV12-4 to TRBJ1-1; the D gene is possibly TRBD1 (5 bases). Trimming pared 6 bases from V and 6 bases from J, leaving 8 bases between. The CDR3 consists of 11 residues. The CDR3 coding sequence is TGTGCCAGCAGCAGAGGGGCTGAAGCTTTCTTT. Protein: CASSRGAEAFF.

V and J are TRBV6-1 and TRBJ2-3; TRBD2 might be the D (6 bases). Germline V gene sequence: CDR1 MNHNS, CDR2 SASEGT. V lost 0 bases to trimming and J lost 4 bases, with 11 bases between them. The CDR3 is made up of 15 amino acids. CDR3 region: CASSEAGGASDTQYF. As DNA, the CDR3 is TGTGCCAGCAGTGAAGCGGGGGGAGCGTCAGATACGCAGTATTTT.

The chain carries TRBV6-5 and TRBJ1-1; TRBD1 might be the D (5 bases). Germline V CDR1 and CDR2: MNHEY, SVGAGI. V was cut by 2 bases and J by 2 bases, with 12 bases left in between. This CDR3 has 15 residues. The CDR3 here is CASSYPTELNTEAFF. As DNA, the CDR3 is TGTGCCAGCAGTTACCCGACAGAATTAAACACTGAAGCTTTCTTT.

The V call is TRBV5-1, the J call TRBJ2-7, with 8 positions matching TRBD2. The CDR3 loop spans 16 amino acids. After removal of 4 bases from V and 6 bases from J, the junction contained 15 bases not matched to a gene. Germline-derived CDR1 and CDR2 are SGHRS and YFSETQ. The CDR3 nucleotides are TGCGCCAGCAGCCCCTCCGGGACTAGTGGCGTGGGCGAGCAGTACTTC. Its protein is CASSPSGTSGVGEQYF.

The rearrangement uses TRBV10-3 and TRBJ2-1; TRBD2 matches at 14 bases. The CDR3 runs to 14 residues. Germline-derived CDR1 and CDR2 are ENHRY and SYGVKD. Losses at the gene ends were 10 bases for V and 9 bases for J; bases not matched to a gene: 8. CDR3 in amino acids: CATQTSGGAGEQFF. In DNA form, the CDR3 reads TGTGCCACCCAGACTAGCGGGGGGGCGGGTGAGCAGTTCTTC.